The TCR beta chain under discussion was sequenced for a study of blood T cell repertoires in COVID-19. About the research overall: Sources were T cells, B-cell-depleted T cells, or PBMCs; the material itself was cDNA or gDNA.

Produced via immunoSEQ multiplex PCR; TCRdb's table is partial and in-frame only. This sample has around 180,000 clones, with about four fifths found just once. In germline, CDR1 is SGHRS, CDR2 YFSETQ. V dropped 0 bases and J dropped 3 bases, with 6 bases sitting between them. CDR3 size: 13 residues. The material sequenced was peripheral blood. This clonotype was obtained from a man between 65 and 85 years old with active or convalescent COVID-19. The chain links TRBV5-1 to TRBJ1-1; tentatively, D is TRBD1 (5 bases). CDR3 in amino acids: CASSLGTYTEAFF. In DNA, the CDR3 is TGCGCCAGCAGCTTGGGGACATACACTGAAGCTTTCTTT.